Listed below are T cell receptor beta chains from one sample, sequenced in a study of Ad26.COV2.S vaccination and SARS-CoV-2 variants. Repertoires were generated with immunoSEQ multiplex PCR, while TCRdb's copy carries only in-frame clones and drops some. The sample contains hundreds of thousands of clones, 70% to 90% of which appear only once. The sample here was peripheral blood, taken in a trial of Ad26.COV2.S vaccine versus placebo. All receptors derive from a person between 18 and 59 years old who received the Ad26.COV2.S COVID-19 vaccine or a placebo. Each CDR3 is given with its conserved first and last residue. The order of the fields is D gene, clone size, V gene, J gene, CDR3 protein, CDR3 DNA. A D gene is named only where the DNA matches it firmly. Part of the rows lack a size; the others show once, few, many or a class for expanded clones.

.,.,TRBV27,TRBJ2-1,CASSRGTGSSYNEQFF,TGTGCCAGCAGCCGAGGGACCGGGAGCTCCTACAATGAGCAGTTCTTC
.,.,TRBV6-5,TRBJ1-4,CASGPRQFNEKLFF,TGTGCCAGCGGACCTAGACAGTTTAATGAAAAACTGTTTTTT
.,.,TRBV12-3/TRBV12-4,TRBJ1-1,CASSFKTEAFF,TGTGCCAGCAGTTTTAAGACTGAAGCTTTCTTT
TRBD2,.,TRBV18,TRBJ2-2,CASSPRLAGAGELFF,TGTGCCAGCTCACCACGGCTAGCGGGGGCCGGGGAGCTGTTTTTT
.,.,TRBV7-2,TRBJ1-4,CASSFSWEEKLFF,TGTGCCAGCAGCTTTAGCTGGGAAGAAAAACTGTTTTTT
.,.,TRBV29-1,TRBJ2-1,CSVGQGWTSEQFF,TGCAGCGTTGGGCAGGGATGGACTTCTGAGCAGTTCTTC
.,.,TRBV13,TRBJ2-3,CASSTRTTPSTDTQYF,TGTGCCAGCAGCACGCGGACTACCCCTAGCACAGATACGCAGTATTTT
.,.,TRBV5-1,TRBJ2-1,CASSLGGLGMGGLFF,TGCGCCAGCAGCCTTGGGGGGCTAGGCATGGGCGGTCTGTTCTTC
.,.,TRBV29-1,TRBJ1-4,CSIRVPPNEKLFF,TGCAGCATCAGGGTACCACCTAATGAAAAACTGTTTTTT
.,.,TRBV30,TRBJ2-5,CAWSVGGRFQETQYF,TGTGCCTGGAGTGTGGGTGGAAGGTTTCAAGAGACCCAGTACTTC
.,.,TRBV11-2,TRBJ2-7,CASSLERWGRTETSYEQYF,TGTGCCAGCAGCTTAGAGAGGTGGGGAAGGACTGAGACCTCCTACGAGCAGTACTTC
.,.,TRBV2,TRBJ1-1,CASRRGVGTEAFF,TGTGCCAGTAGACGGGGGGTGGGGACTGAAGCTTTCTTT
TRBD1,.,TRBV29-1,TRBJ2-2,CSVTGVGNTGELFF,TGCAGCGTTACAGGGGTGGGGAACACCGGGGAGCTGTTTTTT
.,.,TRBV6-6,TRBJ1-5,CASSYSTGALSQPQHF,TGTGCCAGCAGTTACTCGACGGGGGCACTTAGTCAGCCCCAGCATTTT
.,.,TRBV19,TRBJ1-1,CASRQSRGTNTEAFF,TGTGCCAGTAGACAATCCCGGGGGACGAACACTGAAGCTTTCTTT
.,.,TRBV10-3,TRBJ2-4,CAISERGLKYF,TGTGCCATCAGCGAAAGAGGGCTGAAGTACTTC
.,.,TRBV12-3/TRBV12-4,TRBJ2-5,CASSYREETQYF,TGTGCCAGCAGTTACAGGGAGGAGACCCAGTACTTC
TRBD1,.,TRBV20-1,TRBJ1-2,CSAAGGSGYTF,TGCAGTGCTGCAGGGGGCTCTGGCTACACCTTC
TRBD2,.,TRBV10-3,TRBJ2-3,CAISLLTSGSRDTQYF,TGTGCCATCAGTCTTTTAACTAGCGGGAGTCGAGATACGCAGTATTTT
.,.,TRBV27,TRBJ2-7,CASSLSVDSYEQYF,TGTGCCAGCAGTTTATCGGTAGATTCCTACGAGCAGTACTTC
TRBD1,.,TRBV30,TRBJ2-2,CAWGTGGNTGELFF,TGTGCCTGGGGGACAGGGGGCAACACCGGGGAGCTGTTTTTT
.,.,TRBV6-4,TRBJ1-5,CASPDDRSDSNQPQHF,TGTGCCAGCCCCGACGACAGGTCCGATAGCAATCAGCCCCAGCATTTT
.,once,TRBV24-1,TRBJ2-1,CATSDLKGPEQFF,TGTGCCACCAGTGATTTGAAGGGCCCTGAGCAGTTCTTC
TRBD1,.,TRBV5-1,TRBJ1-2,CASSSDTGGGYGYTF,TGCGCCAGCAGCTCGGATACAGGGGGCGGCTATGGCTACACCTTC
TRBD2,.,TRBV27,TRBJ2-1,CASSLRGTSGYNEQFF,TGTGCCAGCAGTTTAAGAGGGACTAGCGGATACAATGAGCAGTTCTTC
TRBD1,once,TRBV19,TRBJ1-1,CASSPGQFNTEAFF,TGTGCCAGTAGCCCGGGACAGTTCAACACTGAAGCTTTCTTT
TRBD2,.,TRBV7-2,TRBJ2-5,CASRSSGGWETQYF,TGTGCCAGCAGATCTAGCGGGGGGTGGGAGACCCAGTACTTC
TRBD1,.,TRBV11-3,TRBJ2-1,CASSPGTVVYNEQFF,TGTGCCAGCAGCCCCGGGACAGTAGTATACAATGAGCAGTTCTTC
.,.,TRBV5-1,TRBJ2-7,CASSLDSGEQYF,TGCGCCAGCAGCTTGGACTCAGGGGAGCAGTACTTC
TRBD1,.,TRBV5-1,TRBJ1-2,CASSIQGAEGYTF,TGCGCCAGCAGCATACAGGGGGCTGAGGGCTACACCTTC
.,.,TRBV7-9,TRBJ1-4,CASSLAEMSNEKLFF,TGTGCCAGCAGCTTAGCAGAAATGTCTAATGAAAAACTGTTTTTT
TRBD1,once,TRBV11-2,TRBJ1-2,CASSLDRSYGYTF,TGTGCCAGCAGCTTGGACAGGAGCTATGGCTACACCTTC
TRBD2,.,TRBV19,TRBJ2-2,CASSTTSGSEAGELFF,TGTGCCAGTAGTACGACTAGCGGGAGTGAGGCCGGGGAGCTGTTTTTT
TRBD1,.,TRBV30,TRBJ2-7,CAWSVGQYYEQYF,TGTGCCTGGAGTGTGGGACAGTACTACGAGCAGTACTTC
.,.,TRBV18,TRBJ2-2,CASSKGQGAPTGELFF,TGTGCCAGCTCGAAGGGGCAGGGAGCCCCCACCGGGGAGCTGTTTTTT
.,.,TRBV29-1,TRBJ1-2,CSVGTITGIDYGYTF,TGCAGCGTTGGCACGATAACGGGCATCGACTATGGCTACACCTTC
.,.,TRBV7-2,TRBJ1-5,CASSQESRGQGNQPQHF,TGTGCCAGCAGCCAAGAGTCGCGGGGGCAGGGCAATCAGCCCCAGCATTTT
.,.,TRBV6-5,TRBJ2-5,CASSYTRRSGTQYF,TGTGCCAGCAGTTACACTAGGAGGAGTGGGACCCAGTACTTC
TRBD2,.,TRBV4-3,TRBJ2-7,CASSQDWASGGYEQYF,TGCGCCAGCAGCCAAGATTGGGCTAGCGGGGGATACGAGCAGTACTTC
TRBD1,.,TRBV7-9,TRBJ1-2,CASSLASGGAYYGYTF,TGTGCCAGCAGCTTAGCCTCAGGGGGCGCTTACTATGGCTACACCTTC
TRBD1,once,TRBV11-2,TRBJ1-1,CASSLDRTGANTEAFF,TGTGCCAGCAGCTTAGACCGGACAGGAGCGAACACTGAAGCTTTCTTT
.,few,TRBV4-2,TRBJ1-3,CASSQDGASGNTIYF,TGTGCCAGCAGCCAAGATGGGGCATCCGGAAACACCATATATTTT
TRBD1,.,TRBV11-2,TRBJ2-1,CASSSGQALNEQFF,TGTGCCAGCAGCTCGGGACAGGCGCTCAATGAGCAGTTCTTC
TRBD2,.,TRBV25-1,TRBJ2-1,CASSETGVGLAGYNEQFF,TGTGCCAGCAGTGAAACAGGGGTAGGGCTAGCGGGGTACAATGAGCAGTTCTTC
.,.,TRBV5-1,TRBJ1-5,CASSLEGGSIQPQHF,TGCGCCAGCAGCTTGGAGGGGGGATCTATTCAGCCCCAGCATTTT
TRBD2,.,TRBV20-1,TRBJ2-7,CSASIASGPLYEQYF,TGCAGTGCTAGTATCGCTAGCGGGCCTCTCTACGAGCAGTACTTC
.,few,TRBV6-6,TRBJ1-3,CASIRGSGGNTIYF,TGTGCCAGCATTCGGGGGTCGGGCGGAAACACCATATATTTT
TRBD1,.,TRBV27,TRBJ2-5,CASSLWGTGTDGLETQYF,TGTGCCAGCAGTTTATGGGGGACAGGGACTGACGGGTTAGAGACCCAGTACTTC
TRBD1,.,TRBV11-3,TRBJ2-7,CASSYNRGEQYF,TGTGCCAGCAGCTACAACAGGGGAGAGCAGTACTTC
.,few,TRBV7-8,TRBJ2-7,CASSLARGPYEQYF,TGTGCCAGCAGCTTAGCGCGCGGCCCCTACGAGCAGTACTTC
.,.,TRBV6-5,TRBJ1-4,CASAIAGTRREKLFF,TGTGCCAGCGCAATTGCCGGGACCCGACGGGAAAAACTGTTTTTT
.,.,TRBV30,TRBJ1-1,CAWSPAVNTEAFF,TGTGCCTGGAGTCCCGCCGTTAACACTGAAGCTTTCTTT
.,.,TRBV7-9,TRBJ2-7,CASSLGWWPEQYF,TGTGCCAGCAGCTTAGGGTGGTGGCCCGAGCAGTACTTC
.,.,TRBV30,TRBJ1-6,CAWSTGDNSPLHF,TGTGCCTGGAGTACCGGGGATAATTCACCCCTCCACTTT
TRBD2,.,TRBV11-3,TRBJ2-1,CASSKTSGRAIVYNEQFF,TGTGCCAGCAGCAAAACTAGCGGGAGGGCCATAGTCTACAATGAGCAGTTCTTC
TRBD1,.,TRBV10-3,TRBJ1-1,CAINPTGVNTEAFF,TGTGCCATCAACCCGACAGGGGTTAACACTGAAGCTTTCTTT
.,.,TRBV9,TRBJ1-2,CASSVVGGPTGYTF,TGTGCCAGCAGCGTAGTTGGAGGCCCCACTGGCTACACCTTC
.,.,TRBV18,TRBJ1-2,CASSPREADYGYTF,TGTGCCAGCTCACCACGGGAAGCAGACTATGGCTACACCTTC
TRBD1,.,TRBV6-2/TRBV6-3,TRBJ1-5,CASSKFLVGTGVSNQPQHF,TGTGCCAGCAGCAAATTTTTGGTGGGGACAGGGGTTAGCAATCAGCCCCAGCATTTT